A selection of T cell receptor beta chains follows, all from one sample in a study of T cells after yellow fever vaccination. Each CDR3 protein is one row after TCRdb ran MiXCR on the 5' RACE reads. Of some 220,000 distinct CDR3 sequences in the sample, about 3% were seen once. Here the sequenced sample was CD4+ T cells sorted from PBMCs, taken 10 days after the yellow fever booster vaccination. The origin of the receptors is a man aged 18 to 30 who received the YFV17D yellow fever vaccine. CDR3s include the opening cysteine and the closing phenylalanine or tryptophan. A D gene is named only where the DNA matches it firmly. Clone size is not always given. Where it is, it says once, few, many or a class for expanded clones.

j_gene: TRBJ2-7
abundance: .
d_gene: .
v_gene: TRBV24-1
CDR3aa: CATSGPLHARWQYF
CDR3nt: TGTGCCACCAGTGGACCACTCCATGCTCGATGGCAGTACTTC

j_gene: TRBJ2-6
abundance: .
d_gene: .
v_gene: TRBV4-1
CDR3aa: CASSQTPGGSGANVLTF
CDR3nt: TGCGCCAGCAGCCAGACCCCCGGAGGGTCTGGGGCCAACGTCCTGACTTTC

j_gene: TRBJ2-5
abundance: .
d_gene: .
v_gene: TRBV18
CDR3aa: CASSPPSAKETQYF
CDR3nt: TGTGCCAGCTCACCACCGTCCGCGAAAGAGACCCAGTACTTC

j_gene: TRBJ2-7
abundance: many
d_gene: .
v_gene: TRBV11-2
CDR3aa: CASSLGGVRVWYF
CDR3nt: TGTGCCAGCAGCTTAGGGGGCGTTCGGGTATGGTACTTC

j_gene: TRBJ1-1
abundance: many
d_gene: .
v_gene: TRBV12-3/TRBV12-4
CDR3aa: CASRHRSQANTEAFF
CDR3nt: TGTGCCAGCAGACACCGCTCACAGGCGAACACTGAAGCTTTCTTT

j_gene: TRBJ2-1
abundance: few
d_gene: TRBD1
v_gene: TRBV7-2
CDR3aa: CASSLVWVGTGQFNEQFF
CDR3nt: TGTGCCAGCAGCTTAGTTTGGGTCGGGACAGGACAATTCAATGAGCAGTTCTTC

j_gene: TRBJ2-3
abundance: few
d_gene: .
v_gene: TRBV7-2
CDR3aa: CASSSTRSADTQYF
CDR3nt: TGTGCCAGCAGCAGTACTAGATCCGCAGATACGCAGTATTTT

j_gene: TRBJ2-1
abundance: .
d_gene: .
v_gene: TRBV5-4
CDR3aa: CASNPRGNEQFF
CDR3nt: TGTGCCAGCAACCCAAGGGGGAATGAGCAGTTCTTC

j_gene: TRBJ2-7
abundance: many
d_gene: TRBD2
v_gene: TRBV5-1
CDR3aa: CASSFTSGRSYEQYF
CDR3nt: TGCGCCAGCAGCTTTACTAGCGGGCGATCCTACGAGCAGTACTTC

j_gene: TRBJ1-6
abundance: few
d_gene: .
v_gene: TRBV5-4
CDR3aa: CASSLTPDRIYNSPLHF
CDR3nt: TGTGCCAGCAGCCTCACCCCTGACAGAATCTATAATTCACCCCTCCACTTT

j_gene: TRBJ1-2
abundance: many
d_gene: TRBD1
v_gene: TRBV12-3/TRBV12-4
CDR3aa: CASSHQGVWYGYTF
CDR3nt: TGTGCCAGCAGCCATCAGGGGGTTTGGTATGGCTACACCTTC

j_gene: TRBJ1-1
abundance: .
d_gene: .
v_gene: TRBV29-1
CDR3aa: CSTTPGVMNTEAFF
CDR3nt: TGCAGCACGACGCCAGGGGTTATGAACACTGAAGCTTTCTTT

j_gene: TRBJ1-1
abundance: .
d_gene: .
v_gene: TRBV6-5
CDR3aa: CASSRRSRGNTEAFF
CDR3nt: TGTGCCAGCAGTAGAAGGAGTCGGGGGAACACTGAAGCTTTCTTT

j_gene: TRBJ2-2
abundance: many
d_gene: .
v_gene: TRBV5-1
CDR3aa: CASSSRGASTGELFF
CDR3nt: TGCGCCAGCAGCTCACGGGGGGCGTCCACCGGGGAGCTGTTTTTT

j_gene: TRBJ2-2
abundance: many
d_gene: TRBD2
v_gene: TRBV2
CDR3aa: CASMNPLGTINTGELFF
CDR3nt: TGTGCCAGCATGAACCCCCTCGGGACTATTAACACCGGGGAGCTGTTTTTT

j_gene: TRBJ2-2
abundance: many
d_gene: .
v_gene: TRBV7-2
CDR3aa: CASSSYRNTGELFF
CDR3nt: TGTGCCAGCAGCTCCTATCGAAACACCGGGGAGCTGTTTTTT

j_gene: TRBJ1-1
abundance: few
d_gene: .
v_gene: TRBV6-2/TRBV6-3
CDR3aa: CASLGFKDNTEAFF
CDR3nt: TGTGCCAGCTTGGGATTTAAGGACAACACTGAAGCTTTCTTT

j_gene: TRBJ2-2
abundance: many
d_gene: .
v_gene: TRBV7-2
CDR3aa: CASSSGVLTGELFF
CDR3nt: TGTGCCAGCAGCTCAGGGGTCTTGACCGGGGAGCTGTTTTTT

j_gene: TRBJ2-3
abundance: many
d_gene: .
v_gene: TRBV20-1
CDR3aa: CSTGSGGDTQYF
CDR3nt: TGCAGTACCGGGTCGGGTGGAGATACGCAGTATTTT

j_gene: TRBJ2-2
abundance: .
d_gene: .
v_gene: TRBV5-6
CDR3aa: CASSLDRGHTGELFF
CDR3nt: TGTGCCAGCAGCTTGGATCGGGGGCATACCGGGGAGCTGTTTTTT

j_gene: TRBJ2-1
abundance: many
d_gene: TRBD2
v_gene: TRBV4-2
CDR3aa: CASSQDGSGGANEQFF
CDR3nt: TGTGCCAGCAGCCAAGATGGGAGCGGGGGGGCCAATGAGCAGTTCTTC

j_gene: TRBJ1-2
abundance: .
d_gene: TRBD1
v_gene: TRBV12-3/TRBV12-4
CDR3aa: CASRTTGGDRGYTF
CDR3nt: TGTGCCAGCAGGACTACAGGGGGCGACCGGGGCTACACCTTC

j_gene: TRBJ2-1
abundance: few
d_gene: .
v_gene: TRBV21-1
CDR3aa: CASSGRQGAYNEQFF
CDR3nt: TGTGCCAGCAGCGGACGACAGGGTGCCTACAATGAGCAGTTCTTC

j_gene: TRBJ1-1
abundance: many
d_gene: .
v_gene: TRBV5-1
CDR3aa: CASSPNPGGNTEAFF
CDR3nt: TGCGCCAGCAGCCCCAACCCGGGGGGGAACACTGAAGCTTTCTTT

j_gene: TRBJ1-2
abundance: .
d_gene: TRBD1
v_gene: TRBV19
CDR3aa: CASSRGTAISNYGYTF
CDR3nt: TGTGCCAGTAGCAGAGGGACAGCCATTTCTAACTATGGCTACACCTTC

j_gene: TRBJ1-1
abundance: .
d_gene: .
v_gene: TRBV4-3
CDR3aa: CASSHVTNTEAFF
CDR3nt: TGCGCCAGCAGCCATGTGACGAACACTGAAGCTTTCTTT

j_gene: TRBJ2-7
abundance: many
d_gene: TRBD1
v_gene: TRBV7-8
CDR3aa: CASSAGTGSYEQYF
CDR3nt: TGTGCCAGCAGCGCAGGGACAGGCTCCTACGAGCAGTACTTC

j_gene: TRBJ1-6
abundance: .
d_gene: TRBD1
v_gene: TRBV7-2
CDR3aa: CASSLRTGESPLHF
CDR3nt: TGTGCCAGCAGCCTGAGGACAGGGGAATCACCCCTCCACTTT

j_gene: TRBJ1-1
abundance: few
d_gene: .
v_gene: TRBV6-2/TRBV6-3
CDR3aa: CASSSLALATEAFF
CDR3nt: TGTGCCAGCAGTTCGCTCGCCCTGGCCACTGAAGCTTTCTTT

j_gene: TRBJ1-2
abundance: .
d_gene: .
v_gene: TRBV7-2
CDR3aa: CASSPGWGGYGYTF
CDR3nt: TGTGCCAGCAGCCCCGGGTGGGGAGGCTATGGCTACACCTTC

j_gene: TRBJ2-5
abundance: many
d_gene: .
v_gene: TRBV5-1
CDR3aa: CASSSQGGRETQYF
CDR3nt: TGCGCCAGCAGCTCCCAGGGGGGCCGGGAGACCCAGTACTTC

j_gene: TRBJ2-1
abundance: many
d_gene: .
v_gene: TRBV7-3
CDR3aa: CASSLQGNGNNEQFF
CDR3nt: TGTGCCAGCAGCTTACAGGGGAACGGTAATAATGAGCAGTTCTTC

j_gene: TRBJ1-4
abundance: many
d_gene: .
v_gene: TRBV7-9
CDR3aa: CASSRLGVGEKLFF
CDR3nt: TGTGCCAGCAGCCGCCTAGGGGTTGGGGAAAAACTGTTTTTT

j_gene: TRBJ1-1
abundance: many
d_gene: TRBD1
v_gene: TRBV7-2
CDR3aa: CASSLGQGYTEAFF
CDR3nt: TGTGCCAGCAGCCTAGGACAGGGCTACACTGAAGCTTTCTTT

j_gene: TRBJ2-2
abundance: few
d_gene: .
v_gene: TRBV7-6
CDR3aa: CASSLALGLSTGELFF
CDR3nt: TGTGCCAGCAGCTTAGCTCTGGGCTTATCCACCGGGGAGCTGTTTTTT

j_gene: TRBJ1-5
abundance: .
d_gene: .
v_gene: TRBV18
CDR3aa: CASSPTASLQPQHF
CDR3nt: TGTGCCAGCTCACCTACAGCTAGCCTTCAGCCCCAGCATTTT

j_gene: TRBJ2-1
abundance: few
d_gene: .
v_gene: TRBV12-3/TRBV12-4
CDR3aa: CASISRGASSYNEQFF
CDR3nt: TGTGCCAGCATAAGCCGGGGGGCTAGCTCCTACAATGAGCAGTTCTTC

j_gene: TRBJ1-1
abundance: many
d_gene: .
v_gene: TRBV24-1
CDR3aa: CATSEGSNTEAFF
CDR3nt: TGTGCCACCAGTGAAGGCTCGAACACTGAAGCTTTCTTT

j_gene: TRBJ2-3
abundance: .
d_gene: .
v_gene: TRBV10-2
CDR3aa: CASSAEVRDTQYF
CDR3nt: TGCGCCAGCAGTGCCGAGGTCCGGGATACGCAGTATTTT

j_gene: TRBJ2-1
abundance: few
d_gene: TRBD2
v_gene: TRBV5-1
CDR3aa: CASSSPSGAYNEQFF
CDR3nt: TGCGCCAGCAGCTCCCCTAGCGGTGCCTACAATGAGCAGTTCTTC

j_gene: TRBJ1-5
abundance: few
d_gene: TRBD1
v_gene: TRBV27
CDR3aa: CASSIQGADSNQPQHF
CDR3nt: TGTGCCAGCAGTATACAGGGGGCTGATAGCAATCAGCCCCAGCATTTT

j_gene: TRBJ2-3
abundance: .
d_gene: .
v_gene: TRBV21-1
CDR3aa: CASSKGSSGHHLADTQYF
CDR3nt: TGTGCCAGCAGCAAAGGATCCTCAGGACACCATCTAGCGGATACGCAGTATTTT

j_gene: TRBJ1-5
abundance: .
d_gene: .
v_gene: TRBV5-5
CDR3aa: CASSLAEDQPQHF
CDR3nt: TGTGCCAGCAGCTTGGCAGAGGATCAGCCCCAGCATTTT

j_gene: TRBJ2-1
abundance: .
d_gene: .
v_gene: TRBV11-2
CDR3aa: CASSFVGREQFF
CDR3nt: TGTGCCAGCAGCTTTGTGGGAAGGGAGCAGTTCTTC

j_gene: TRBJ1-2
abundance: many
d_gene: .
v_gene: TRBV7-8
CDR3aa: CASSPGTNSGYTF
CDR3nt: TGTGCCAGCAGCCCCGGGACAAATAGTGGCTACACCTTC

j_gene: TRBJ2-5
abundance: .
d_gene: .
v_gene: TRBV12-3/TRBV12-4
CDR3aa: CASSLPGFQETQYF
CDR3nt: TGTGCCAGCAGCCTCCCTGGGTTTCAAGAGACCCAGTACTTC

j_gene: TRBJ1-4
abundance: few
d_gene: .
v_gene: TRBV6-5
CDR3aa: CASSALSNEKLFF
CDR3nt: TGTGCCAGCAGTGCCCTGTCTAATGAAAAACTGTTTTTT

j_gene: TRBJ1-2
abundance: many
d_gene: .
v_gene: TRBV10-3
CDR3aa: CAISVGGRGGYTF
CDR3nt: TGTGCCATCAGTGTGGGGGGGCGCGGTGGCTACACCTTC

j_gene: TRBJ1-4
abundance: few
d_gene: .
v_gene: TRBV9
CDR3aa: CASSVAPHGLGPTNEKLFF
CDR3nt: TGTGCCAGCAGCGTAGCTCCCCACGGTTTGGGTCCAACTAATGAAAAACTGTTTTTT

j_gene: TRBJ2-2
abundance: many
d_gene: TRBD1
v_gene: TRBV2
CDR3aa: CASTWTGNTGELFF
CDR3nt: TGTGCCAGCACCTGGACAGGCAACACCGGGGAGCTGTTTTTT

j_gene: TRBJ2-6
abundance: .
d_gene: TRBD1
v_gene: TRBV7-9
CDR3aa: CASSSGQVISGANVLTF
CDR3nt: TGTGCCAGCAGCTCCGGACAGGTGATCTCTGGGGCCAACGTCCTGACTTTC

j_gene: TRBJ2-3
abundance: .
d_gene: .
v_gene: TRBV7-9
CDR3aa: CASSLVREGADTQYF
CDR3nt: TGTGCCAGCAGCTTAGTCAGGGAAGGCGCAGATACGCAGTATTTT

j_gene: TRBJ1-6
abundance: many
d_gene: .
v_gene: TRBV5-1
CDR3aa: CASSLDRWSSPLHF
CDR3nt: TGCGCCAGCAGCTTGGACAGATGGAGTTCACCCCTCCACTTT

j_gene: TRBJ2-5
abundance: many
d_gene: .
v_gene: TRBV5-1
CDR3aa: CASSIRDGVAETQYF
CDR3nt: TGCGCCAGCAGCATCCGGGACGGGGTAGCGGAGACCCAGTACTTC

j_gene: TRBJ1-5
abundance: few
d_gene: .
v_gene: TRBV12-3/TRBV12-4
CDR3aa: CASSLRPSGGPQHF
CDR3nt: TGTGCCAGCAGTTTACGTCCTTCGGGTGGGCCCCAGCATTTT

j_gene: TRBJ1-5
abundance: .
d_gene: .
v_gene: TRBV5-6
CDR3aa: CASSLAGSSQPQHF
CDR3nt: TGTGCCAGCAGCTTGGCAGGGAGCAGTCAGCCCCAGCATTTT

j_gene: TRBJ2-7
abundance: many
d_gene: .
v_gene: TRBV18
CDR3aa: CASSPPSSRWEQYF
CDR3nt: TGTGCCAGCTCACCACCTTCCAGCCGGTGGGAGCAGTACTTC

j_gene: TRBJ1-1
abundance: many
d_gene: .
v_gene: TRBV5-1
CDR3aa: CASSYGPFNTEAFF
CDR3nt: TGCGCCAGCTCCTACGGGCCCTTCAACACTGAAGCTTTCTTT